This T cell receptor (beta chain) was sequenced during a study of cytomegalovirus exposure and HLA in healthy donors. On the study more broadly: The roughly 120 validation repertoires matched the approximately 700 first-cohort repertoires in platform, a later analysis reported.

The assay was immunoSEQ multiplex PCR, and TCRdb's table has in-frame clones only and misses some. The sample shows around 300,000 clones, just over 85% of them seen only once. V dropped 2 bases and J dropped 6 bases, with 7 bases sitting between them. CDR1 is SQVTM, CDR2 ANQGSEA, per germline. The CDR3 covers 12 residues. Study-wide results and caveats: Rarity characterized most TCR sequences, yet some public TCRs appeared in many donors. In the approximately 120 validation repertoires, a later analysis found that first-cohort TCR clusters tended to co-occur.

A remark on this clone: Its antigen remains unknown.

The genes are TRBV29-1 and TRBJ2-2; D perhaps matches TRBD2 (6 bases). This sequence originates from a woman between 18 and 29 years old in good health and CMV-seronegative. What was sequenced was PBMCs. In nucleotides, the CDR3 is TGCAGCGTTGAATGGGGGGCCGGGGAGCTGTTTTTT. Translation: CSVEWGAGELFF.